These 5 T cell receptor beta chains originate from one sample sequenced in a study of alternative splicing in chronic myeloid leukemia remission (dated by TCRdb to 2020 to 2021). Background for the entire study: Remission specimens from the trials were collected at major or complete molecular response, at 12 or 24 months of TKI therapy.

Per the publication, the time point label means: major or complete molecular response after front-line TKI therapy. Libraries were built with bulk RNA-seq. Data came from an Illumina HiSeq 2500. The TruSeq Stranded RNA sample prep kit was used to generate libraries of poly-A-enriched mRNA from an input of 0.8 to 1 ug total RNA. The reads went through TCRdb reprocessing, and each CDR3 protein sequence gets one entry with no DNA. Within this sample are approximately 490 distinct CDR3 sequences, with about 96% of them counted one time only. Jointly, the top ten make up around 10% of the sample. The sample in question was PBMCs or total blood leukocytes (not recorded which), obtained during remission. Receptor source: an adult with chronic myeloid leukemia.

This clonotype was observed once. This sequence joins TRBV12-3 or TRBV12-4 and TRBJ2-2; TCRdb outputs TRBD2, but without DNA this stays unchecked. The length of the CDR3 is 14 residues. The CDR3 region is CASTSTSRGGELFF.

CDR3 region: CASRDGGSGANVLTF. The chain couples TRBV19 to TRBJ2-6; the TCRdb call, TRBD2, lacks DNA for checking. The CDR3 is 15 residues long. CDR1 is LNHDA and CDR2 is SQIVND in the germline V gene (reference sequence).

The genes are TRBV5-1 and TRBJ2-1; the D call of TRBD2 rests on TCRdb alone, since no DNA is present to check it. CDR1 SGHRS and CDR2 YFSETQ come from the germline V gene. CDR3 length equals 15 residues. CDR3 protein: CASSPLQGADDEQFF.

This clonotype came up once. The chain links TRBV12-3 or TRBV12-4 to TRBJ2-1; TCRdb's D gene call, TRBD1, goes unchecked for lack of DNA. The CDR3 runs 16 residues. The CDR3 is CASSPTYRGPYNEQFF.

This clonotype was seen just once. J is TRBJ2-1 and V is TRBV7-9; TCRdb calls TRBD1, which cannot be checked without DNA. Germline lookup yields CDR1 SEHNR and CDR2 FQNEAQ (reference sequence). This CDR3 comprises 15 residues. The chain's CDR3 is CASSPRGTSYNEQFF.